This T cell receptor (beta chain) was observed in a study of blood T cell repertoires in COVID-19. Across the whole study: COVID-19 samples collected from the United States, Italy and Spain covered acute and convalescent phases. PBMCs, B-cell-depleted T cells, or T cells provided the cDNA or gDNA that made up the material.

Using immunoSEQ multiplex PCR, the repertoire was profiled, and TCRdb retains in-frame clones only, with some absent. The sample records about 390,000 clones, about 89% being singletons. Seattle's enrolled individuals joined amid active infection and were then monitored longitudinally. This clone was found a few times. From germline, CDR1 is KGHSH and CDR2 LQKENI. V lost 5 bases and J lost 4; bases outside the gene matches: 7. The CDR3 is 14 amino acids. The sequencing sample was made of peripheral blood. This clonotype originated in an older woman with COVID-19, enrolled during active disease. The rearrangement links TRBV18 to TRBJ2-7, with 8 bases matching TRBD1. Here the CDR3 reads CASSSGTGRYEQYF. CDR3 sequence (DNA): TGTGCCAGCTCATCGGGGACAGGTCGGTACGAGCAGTACTTC.